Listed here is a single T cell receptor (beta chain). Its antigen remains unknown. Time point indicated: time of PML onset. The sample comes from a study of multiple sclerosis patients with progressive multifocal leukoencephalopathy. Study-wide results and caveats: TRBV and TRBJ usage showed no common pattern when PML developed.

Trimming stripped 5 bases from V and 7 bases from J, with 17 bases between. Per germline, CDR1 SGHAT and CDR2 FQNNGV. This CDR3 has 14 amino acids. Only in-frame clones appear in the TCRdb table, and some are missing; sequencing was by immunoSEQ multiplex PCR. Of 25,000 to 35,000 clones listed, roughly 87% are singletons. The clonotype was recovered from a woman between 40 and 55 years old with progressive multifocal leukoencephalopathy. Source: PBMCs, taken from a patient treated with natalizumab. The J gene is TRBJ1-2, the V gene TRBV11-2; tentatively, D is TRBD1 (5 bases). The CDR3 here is CASSRGQGRGGYTF. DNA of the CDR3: TGTGCCAGCAGCCGGGGCCAAGGGCGGGGTGGCTACACCTTC.